These 30 T cell receptor beta chains came from one sample sequenced in a study of shared clonotypes between healthy human individuals. Generated by immunoSEQ multiplex PCR, the TCRdb table keeps only in-frame clones and is missing some. This sample yields about 750,000 clones, of which around 93% are seen a single time; 20% to 30% belongs to the top ten. Naive CD8 cells, CD45RO-negative and positively selected for CCR7, excluded terminally differentiated effector memory CD45RA+ cells. The sample comprised naive CD8+ T cells sorted from blood. All receptors come from a man aged 30 to 45 in good health.

This chain links TRBV5-1 with TRBJ2-3; 9 bases align to TRBD2. CDR3 size: 17 residues. The germline gives CDR1 SGHRS, CDR2 YFSETQ. V was pared by 0 bases and J by 5 bases, with 10 bases of the junction left unmatched. CDR3 nucleotides: TGCGCCAGCAGCTTGGCCAAAGTCTCACTAGCGGGAGATACGCAGTATTTT. Its translation is CASSLAKVSLAGDTQYF.

The J gene is TRBJ2-7, the V gene TRBV7-6; 13 bases fit TRBD2. The CDR3 runs 16 residues. V lost 5 bases and J lost 7; bases outside the gene matches: 11. In germline, CDR1 is SGHVS, CDR2 FNYEAQ. In nucleotides, the CDR3 is TGTGCCAGCAGCCCCGGGACTAGCGGGACGGGGGGGGAGCAGTACTTC. Translating it yields CASSPGTSGTGGEQYF.

This rearrangement joins TRBV14 to TRBJ2-1; possible D gene TRBD2, 6 bases. Between the trimmed V and J ends, which lost 3 bases and 9 bases, there was a span of 21 bases. This CDR3 has 16 residues. Germline V CDR1 and CDR2: SGHDN, FVKESK. Here the CDR3 DNA reads TGTGCCAGCAGCCAGACTGTGGGCGGGATCCTGTTTGAGCAGTTCTTC. Its protein is CASSQTVGGILFEQFF.

The V gene is TRBV5-1, the J gene TRBJ2-3, with a possible D match to TRBD2 (7 bases). The V gene's germline CDR1 is SGHRS and CDR2 YFSETQ. This CDR3 is built from 13 residues. V was trimmed by 4 bases and J by 6 bases, leaving 12 bases between them. CDR3 DNA: TGCGCCAGCAGCATGGGAGGGGGTGATACGCAGTATTTT. Translation: CASSMGGGDTQYF.

The V call is TRBV27, the J call TRBJ2-1; 12 positions match TRBD2. The CDR3 spans 19 residues. Germline V gene sequence: CDR1 MNHEY, CDR2 SMNVEV (reference sequence). Germline trimming cut 6 bases from V and 5 bases from J; bases unmatched to any gene: 17. CDR3 coding DNA: TGTGCCAGCAGCCGACCCGGGACTAGCGGGTTGTTGAGTGACAATGAGCAGTTCTTC. It codes for CASSRPGTSGLLSDNEQFF.

The rearrangement links TRBV5-6 to TRBJ1-1, with D tentatively TRBD1 (6 bases). Per the germline V gene, CDR1 is SGHDT and CDR2 is YYEEEE. Trimming left V 5 bases short and J 8 bases short, with 10 bases between. The CDR3 runs to 11 residues. This chain's CDR3 is CASRGGAEAFF. In DNA, the CDR3 is TGTGCCAGCAGAGGGGGGGCCGAAGCTTTCTTT.

The chain carries TRBV6-1 and TRBJ2-1; unclear D gene. The CDR3 extends over 18 amino acids. V lost 1 base, J lost 3 bases, and 19 bases lay in between. CDR1 MNHNS and CDR2 SASEGT come from the germline V gene. The CDR3 spells CASSEGFGDHRYYNEQFF. The CDR3 coding sequence is TGTGCCAGCAGTGAAGGATTTGGCGATCACCGTTACTACAATGAGCAGTTCTTC.

The chain uses TRBV6-1 and TRBJ2-1; 9 nucleotides match TRBD2. V gave up 2 bases and J gave up 8 bases; unmatched junction bases: 7. In germline, CDR1 is MNHNS, CDR2 SASEGT. The CDR3 loop spans 15 amino acids. The CDR3 spells CASSELAGAGDEQFF. Here the CDR3 DNA reads TGTGCCAGCAGTGAATTAGCGGGAGCGGGCGATGAGCAGTTCTTC.

The chain is built from TRBV28 and TRBJ2-7; D is perhaps TRBD1 (6 bases). The germline V and J ends were trimmed by 10 bases and 1 base, with 8 bases remaining between them. The CDR3 loop spans 11 amino acids. CDR1 and CDR2 (germline): MDHEN, SYDVKM. CDR3 coding DNA: TGTGCCACCAGGGGATCCTACGAGCAGTACTTC. It codes for CATRGSYEQYF.

The chain links TRBV7-8 to TRBJ2-7, with 9 positions matching TRBD1. The CDR3 is made up of 14 amino acids. Germline V gene lookup returns CDR1 SGHVS and CDR2 FQNEAQ. The junction had 3 bases not matched to a gene; V was cut back by 1 base and J by 5 bases. The CDR3 coding sequence is TGTGCCAGCAGCTTAGTGGGGACAGGGAACGAGCAGTACTTC. This codes for CASSLVGTGNEQYF.

J is TRBJ2-7 and V is TRBV7-2; 8 nucleotides agree with TRBD2. The CDR3 totals 17 residues. V gave up 7 bases and J gave up 3 bases; unmatched junction bases: 17. Per the germline V gene, CDR1 is SGHTA and CDR2 is FQGNSA. CDR3 sequence: CASTLSPMTSAYYEQYF. The DNA of the CDR3 is TGTGCCAGCACCCTTAGTCCCATGACTAGCGCATACTACGAGCAGTACTTC. Variable domain in full (rest from reference TRBV7-2 and TRBJ2-7): GAGVSQSPSNKVTEKGKDVELRCDPISGHTALYWYRQSLGQGLEFLIYFQGNSAPDKSGLPSDRFSAERTGGSVSTLTIQRTQQEDSAVYLCASTLSPMTSAYYEQYFGPGTRLTVT.

This clone appeared a single time. J is TRBJ2-7 and V is TRBV6-5, with D hard to call. This CDR3 contains 11 residues. Germline CDR1 is MNHEY and CDR2 is SVGAGI. Trimming took off 7 bases at V and 6 bases at J, with 10 bases between the two ends. Here the CDR3 reads CASTSLGEQYF. In nucleotides, the CDR3 is TGTGCCAGCACCTCGCTAGGCGAGCAGTACTTC.

For this clone: Different DNA sequences within this sample yield the same CDR3. The rearrangement links TRBV4-1 to TRBJ2-7; D not certain. The CDR3 is 14 residues long. Between the trimmed V and J ends, which lost 1 base and 1 base, there was a span of 8 bases. CDR1 and CDR2 from the germline V gene are MGHRA and YSYEKL. Here the CDR3 DNA reads TGCGCCAGCAGCCAAGTAGGCAGTTCCTACGAGCAGTACTTC. Translating gives CASSQVGSSYEQYF.

The V gene is TRBV5-1, the J gene TRBJ2-3, with D possibly being TRBD1 (6 bases). V was shortened by 5 bases and J by 2 bases, with 15 bases between the two germline ends. The germline gives CDR1 SGHRS, CDR2 YFSETQ. CDR3 length: 15 amino acids. This chain's CDR3 is CASRLAGEYTDTQYF. In DNA, the CDR3 is TGCGCCAGCAGACTGGCAGGGGAATACACAGATACGCAGTATTTT.

CDR3 in amino acids: CASSFANEKLFF. CDR3 coding DNA: TGTGCCAGCAGCTTCGCGAATGAAAAACTGTTTTTT. The chain uses TRBV7-9 and TRBJ1-4; D uncertain. Germline V gene data show CDR1 as SEHNR and CDR2 as FQNEAQ (reference sequence). V lost 3 bases, J lost 5 bases, and 4 bases lay in between. The CDR3 is 12 residues long.

The chain employs TRBV7-3 and TRBJ2-3, with 10 bases fitting TRBD2. Per germline, CDR1 SGHTA and CDR2 FQGTGA. V lost 1 base to trimming and J lost 1 base; unmatched junction nucleotides: 5. This CDR3 has 17 residues. The CDR3 region has the DNA TGTGCCAGCAGCTTAAACCCCAGCGGGAGGGGCACAGATACGCAGTATTTT. The encoded protein is CASSLNPSGRGTDTQYF. The whole variable domain, remainder taken from reference TRBV7-3 and TRBJ2-3, is GAGVSQTPSNKVTEKGKYVELRCDPISGHTALYWYRQSLGQGPEFLIYFQGTGAADDSGLPNDRFFAVRPEGSVSTLKIQRTERGDSAVYLCASSLNPSGRGTDTQYFGPGTRLTVL.

The V gene is TRBV29-1, the J gene TRBJ2-3; 9 bases align to TRBD2. This CDR3 has 16 amino acids. V shed 3 bases and J 1 base; nucleotides not matched to a gene: 8. Germline CDR1 reads SQVTM; CDR2 reads ANQGSEA. The CDR3 DNA sequence: TGCAGCGTTGAGTTACTAGCGGGCTACGGCACAGATACGCAGTATTTT. Protein: CSVELLAGYGTDTQYF.

This sequence joins TRBV18 and TRBJ1-2; TRBD1 matches at 7 bases. This CDR3 has 16 residues. CDR1 is KGHSH and CDR2 is LQKENI in the germline V gene. V lost 2 bases and J lost 0; bases outside the gene matches: 6. The CDR3 DNA sequence: TGTGCCAGCTCACCAAGGAGGGACAGACCTAACTATGGCTACACCTTC. Translating it yields CASSPRRDRPNYGYTF.

J is TRBJ2-2 and V is TRBV7-9; TRBD2 matches at 11 bases. Trimming removed 5 bases from V and 6 bases from J; junction bases left unmatched: 14. Germline loops: CDR1 SEHNR, CDR2 FQNEAQ (reference sequence). This CDR3 is built from 18 residues. CDR3 sequence (DNA): TGTGCCAGCAGCGCGGGGACTAGCGGCACACATAGGGCCGGGGAGCTGTTTTTT. It encodes CASSAGTSGTHRAGELFF.

The chain recombines TRBV21-1 with TRBJ1-4. TRBV21-1 is listed as a pseudogene. CDR3 size: 18 residues. This chain's CDR3 is CASSKCGDPGSNNEKLFF. The CDR3 DNA reads TGTGCCAGCAGCAAATGTGGGGACCCGGGGTCCAATAATGAAAAACTGTTTTTT.

The chain is built from TRBV29-1 and TRBJ2-1; D not certain. The V gene lost 0 bases and the J gene lost 7 bases, with 13 bases spanning the gap. Per germline, CDR1 SQVTM and CDR2 ANQGSEA. This CDR3 spans 14 amino acids. CDR3 bases: TGCAGCGTTGAAGATCAGGTGGGATTGAATGAGCAGTTCTTC. It is translated as CSVEDQVGLNEQFF.

CDR3 DNA sequence: TGTGCCATCAGTGAGTCATCGGGTCTTGGGACCTACGAGCAGTACTTC. Protein: CAISESSGLGTYEQYF. The chain is built from TRBV10-3 and TRBJ2-7; D unclear. Germline CDR1 and CDR2: ENHRY and SYGVKD. The CDR3 consists of 16 residues. Trimming left V 0 bases short and J 2 bases short, with 14 bases between.

This chain connects TRBV28 to TRBJ1-1, with D perhaps matching TRBD1 (5 bases). Germline CDR1 is MDHEN and CDR2 is SYDVKM. Trimming removed 7 bases from V and 4 bases from J, with 25 bases in between. The CDR3 sequence is 17 residues long. CDR3: CASTSHTFGGASTEAFF. The DNA of the CDR3 is TGTGCCAGCACCTCACACACCTTCGGCGGGGCAAGCACTGAAGCTTTCTTT.

This sequence joins TRBV7-9 and TRBJ1-4; weak D call: TRBD1 (5 bases). Trimming stripped 1 base from V and 8 bases from J, with 17 bases between. This CDR3 comprises 16 residues. The V gene's germline CDR1 is SEHNR and CDR2 FQNEAQ (reference sequence). CDR3 DNA sequence: TGTGCCAGCAGCTTAGAGGTGATCGGGGGAGGCGAAAAACTGTTTTTT. It translates to CASSLEVIGGGEKLFF.

The J gene is TRBJ2-2, the V gene TRBV19; D ambiguous. Germline assignment: CDR1 LNHDA and CDR2 SQIVND (reference sequence). The V and J ends lost 2 bases and 2 bases respectively, with 9 bases between them. This CDR3 spans 15 amino acids. The CDR3 loop is CASSIYTSNTGELFF. The CDR3, as DNA: TGTGCCAGTAGTATATATACCAGTAACACCGGGGAGCTGTTTTTT. Looking up the rest from reference TRBV19 and TRBJ2-2 gives the full variable domain: DGGITQSPKYLFRKEGQNVTLSCEQNLNHDAMYWYRQDPGQGLRLIYYSQIVNDFQKGDIAEGYSVSREKKESFPLTVTSAQKNPTAFYLCASSIYTSNTGELFFGEGSRLTVL.

On this clone itself: Other DNA variants within this sample encode the same CDR3. This sequence joins TRBV13 and TRBJ2-7; D ambiguous. The CDR3 runs 12 residues. Per germline, CDR1 PRHDT and CDR2 FYEKMQ (reference sequence). Trimming pared 3 bases from V and 3 bases from J, leaving 6 bases between. CDR3 protein: CASSLGSYEQYF. CDR3 sequence (DNA): TGTGCCAGCAGCTTGGGCAGCTACGAGCAGTACTTC.

J is TRBJ1-1 and V is TRBV21-1; the listed D gene, TRBD1, was not tested against the DNA. TRBV21-1 is a pseudogene locus. The CDR3 is made up of 11 amino acids. The CDR3 reads CASSKALEAFF. The CDR3 nucleotides read TGTGCCAGCAGCAAGGCCCTGGAAGCTTTCTTT.

The chain couples TRBV9 to TRBJ2-7, with TRBD2 matching 7 bases. The junction had 10 bases not matched to a gene; V was cut back by 4 bases and J by 9 bases. The germline gives CDR1 SGDLS, CDR2 YYNGEE. The CDR3 spans 13 residues. CDR3 amino acids: CASSIRLASRQYF. The DNA for the CDR3 is TGTGCCAGCAGCATTAGACTAGCCTCACGGCAGTACTTC.

This chain joins TRBV5-1 and TRBJ2-7; 7 positions agree with TRBD1. Trimming took 4 bases from V and 2 from J; bases not matched to a gene: 9. Germline V gene data show CDR1 as SGHRS and CDR2 as YFSETQ. This CDR3 has 15 residues. Here the CDR3 DNA reads TGCGCCAGCAGCATAGGGGGCTCGGAACCCTACGAGCAGTACTTC. It codes for CASSIGGSEPYEQYF.

J is TRBJ2-7 and V is TRBV28; D is possibly TRBD1 (5 bases). V was clipped by 3 bases and J by 1 base, with 7 bases between them. In germline, CDR1 is MDHEN, CDR2 SYDVKM. The CDR3 extends over 13 amino acids. The CDR3 DNA follows: TGTGCCAGCAGTTTTGACAGTTCCTACGAGCAGTACTTC. Translated, it gives CASSFDSSYEQYF.